This section outlines one T cell receptor (beta chain) sequence together with its context. This sample was taken from a study of blood T cell repertoires in COVID-19. Whole-study context: The origin of the acute and convalescent COVID-19 samples was the United States, Italy and Spain. Sample material is recorded as cDNA or gDNA derived from T cells, B-cell-depleted T cells, or PBMCs.

As handled by the study authors: Reference gene primers were amplified, and this amplification served to estimate nucleated cell counts. The assay was immunoSEQ multiplex PCR, and TCRdb's table has in-frame clones only and misses some. V and J calls and clone size are those listed in that table; D and trimming were worked out from the DNA. The profile shows approximately 200,000 clones, about nine tenths of them singletons. The CDR3 is 15 amino acids. V lost 5 bases, J lost 0 bases, and 13 bases lay in between. CDR1 MNHNY and CDR2 SVGAGI come from the germline V gene (reference sequence). The chain recombines TRBV6-6 with TRBJ1-1, with D perhaps TRBD1 (5 bases). The sample consisted of peripheral blood. This receptor was identified in a man aged 45-60 years with acute or convalescent COVID-19. The DNA for the CDR3 is TGTGCCAGCAGTGGGGCGGGGTCAATGAACACTGAAGCTTTCTTT. Translation gives CASSGAGSMNTEAFF.